Listed below are T cell receptor beta chains from one sample, sequenced in a study of T cell changes during pregnancy in multiple sclerosis. Data came from immunoSEQ multiplex PCR; TCRdb stores just in-frame clones and leaves some out. The sample carries approximately 90,000 clones, 91% recorded once. The sample was peripheral blood, taken after pregnancy. The receptors were gathered from a female donor in good health, enrolled as a control in a pregnancy study. The CDR3 runs from the conserved cysteine through the conserved F or W. A D gene is named only where the DNA matches it firmly. Only part of the rows carry a size: once, few, many, or a class if the clone is expanded.

V gene	D gene	clone size	J gene	CDR3 protein	CDR3 DNA
TRBV2	-	-	TRBJ1-4	CASVAGEVLFF	TGTGCCAGCGTCGCGGGGGAAGTACTGTTTTTT
TRBV7-2	-	-	TRBJ1-5	CASSPHGTTLNQPQHF	TGTGCCAGCAGCCCACACGGGACAACATTAAATCAGCCCCAGCATTTT
TRBV5-1	-	-	TRBJ2-3	CASSLGGGAPTDTQYF	TGCGCCAGCAGCTTGGGCGGGGGCGCTCCCACAGATACGCAGTATTTT
TRBV7-2	TRBD1	-	TRBJ2-1	CASSFTGTGIEQFF	TGTGCCAGCAGCTTTACCGGGACAGGGATTGAGCAGTTCTTC
TRBV19	-	-	TRBJ2-6	CASRGGSGSSGANVLTF	TGTGCCAGTAGAGGCGGCAGTGGTTCCTCTGGGGCCAACGTCCTGACTTTC
TRBV18	TRBD2	-	TRBJ2-5	CASSGPPGGQETQYF	TGTGCCAGCTCTGGGCCTCCGGGAGGCCAAGAGACCCAGTACTTC
TRBV2	-	-	TRBJ2-7	CARPPRRESSYEQYF	TGTGCCAGACCCCCCAGGCGGGAAAGCTCCTACGAGCAGTACTTC
TRBV14	TRBD2	-	TRBJ2-7	CASSQPTGTSGFYEQYF	TGTGCCAGCAGCCAACCTACCGGGACTAGCGGTTTCTACGAGCAGTACTTC
TRBV7-8	-	-	TRBJ2-5	CASSLATQETQYF	TGTGCCAGCAGCTTAGCAACTCAAGAGACCCAGTACTTC
TRBV9	TRBD1	-	TRBJ1-2	CASSEGTGTLGYTF	TGTGCCAGCAGCGAGGGGACAGGGACGCTTGGCTACACCTTC
TRBV7-2	-	few	TRBJ1-6	CASSSSQGSSYNSPLHF	TGTGCCAGCAGCTCAAGCCAGGGGAGCTCCTATAATTCACCCCTCCACTTT
TRBV6-5	-	-	TRBJ1-2	CASSPQGGSKYGYTF	TGTGCCAGCAGTCCACAGGGTGGTAGTAAATATGGCTACACCTTC
TRBV7-6	-	-	TRBJ2-3	CASSLRAGRTLTDTQYF	TGTGCCAGCAGCTTAAGGGCGGGACGTACACTCACAGATACGCAGTATTTT
TRBV9	TRBD1	-	TRBJ2-7	CASSGQGAGEQYF	TGTGCCAGCAGCGGACAGGGGGCAGGGGAGCAGTACTTC
TRBV11-2	-	-	TRBJ1-2	CASSGGGRYGYTF	TGTGCCAGCAGCGGGGGCGGCCGTTATGGCTACACCTTC
TRBV7-2	TRBD2	-	TRBJ2-3	CASSLVGTSGGARDTQYF	TGTGCCAGCAGCTTAGTCGGGACTAGCGGGGGGGCCCGAGATACGCAGTATTTT
TRBV6-6	-	-	TRBJ1-5	CASSYIGVNQPQHF	TGTGCCAGCAGTTACATAGGGGTAAATCAGCCCCAGCATTTT
TRBV4-1	TRBD1	once	TRBJ2-3	CASSQDLIGRQGGTDTQYF	TGCGCCAGCAGCCAAGACTTGATAGGGCGGCAGGGGGGCACAGATACGCAGTATTTT
TRBV7-6	TRBD2	-	TRBJ2-1	CASSLASGGQNEQFF	TGTGCCAGCAGCTTAGCGAGCGGGGGTCAAAATGAGCAGTTCTTC
TRBV4-2	-	-	TRBJ2-1	CASSQDYSNNEQFF	TGTGCCAGCAGCCAAGATTATAGTAACAATGAGCAGTTCTTC
TRBV2	-	few	TRBJ1-5	CASRAGNQPQHF	TGTGCCAGCAGGGCAGGAAATCAGCCCCAGCATTTT
TRBV6-5	TRBD1	-	TRBJ1-2	CASSYQDRGKEGYTF	TGTGCCAGCAGTTACCAGGACAGGGGAAAAGAGGGCTACACCTTC
TRBV7-9	-	-	TRBJ2-3	CASSLGLFRPGRRADTQYF	TGTGCCAGCAGCTTAGGTTTATTTCGACCCGGGAGACGCGCAGATACGCAGTATTTT
TRBV5-4	-	-	TRBJ2-5	CASSLARQETQYF	TGTGCCAGCAGCTTGGCGCGCCAAGAGACCCAGTACTTC
TRBV27	-	-	TRBJ1-1	CASSLSAGNTEAFF	TGTGCCAGCAGTTTATCGGCTGGGAACACTGAAGCTTTCTTT
TRBV29-1	-	-	TRBJ1-2	CSVEVTTGFRNGYTF	TGCAGCGTTGAAGTCACAACAGGGTTTAGAAATGGCTACACCTTC
TRBV7-2	-	-	TRBJ2-3	CASSLRHRETDTQYF	TGTGCCAGCAGCTTAAGACACAGGGAGACAGATACGCAGTATTTT